Shown below are 23 T cell receptor beta chains from a single sample sequenced in a study of T cells after yellow fever vaccination. TCRdb processed the 5' RACE reads anew with MiXCR; each CDR3 protein has one entry. Of approximately 250,000 distinct CDR3 sequences in the sample, less than 7.5% were seen once. Sample: CD4+ T cells sorted from PBMCs, taken on the day of the yellow fever booster vaccination. Receptors were obtained from a man aged 25 to 45 who received the YFV17D yellow fever vaccine.

This clonotype was observed at least ten times. The chain couples TRBV3-1 to TRBJ2-5; 7 bases map to TRBD1. This CDR3 has 15 residues. Germline V CDR1 and CDR2: LGHDT, YNNKEL (reference sequence). The ends lost 5 bases at V and 1 base at J; junction bases unmatched: 7. The CDR3 DNA reads as TGTGCCAGCAGCACAGGGACAGTAGTCCAAGAGACCCAGTACTTC. It encodes CASSTGTVVQETQYF.

V and J are TRBV7-2 and TRBJ2-6; 11 bases map to TRBD2. V lost 4 bases, J lost 4 bases, and 3 bases stayed unmatched. The CDR3 totals 16 residues. From germline, CDR1 is SGHTA and CDR2 FQGNSA. CDR3 loop: CASSSTSGTGANVLTF. CDR3 nucleotide sequence: TGTGCCAGCAGCTCGACTAGCGGGACAGGGGCCAACGTCCTGACTTTC.

This clonotype turned up a few times. This chain links TRBV5-4 with TRBJ2-5; D is unclear. Germline values: CDR1 SGHNT, CDR2 YYREEE (reference sequence). This CDR3 contains 14 residues. V dropped 0 bases and J dropped 0 bases, with 6 bases sitting between them. CDR3 amino acids: CASSLGGDQETQYF. As DNA, the CDR3 is TGTGCCAGCAGCTTGGGCGGTGACCAAGAGACCCAGTACTTC.

The V gene is TRBV9, the J gene TRBJ2-6, with 7 positions matching TRBD1. V trimming: 3 bases; J trimming: 0 bases; junction bases outside the gene matches: 6. Germline V gives CDR1 SGDLS, CDR2 YYNGEE. CDR3 size: 17 residues. CDR3 sequence reads: CASSAQGQLSGANVLTF. The DNA for the CDR3 is TGTGCCAGCAGCGCGCAGGGACAGCTCTCTGGGGCCAACGTCCTGACTTTC.

This clonotype was seen many times. This chain joins TRBV5-6 and TRBJ2-7; D remains unclear. Trimming cost V 2 bases and J 4 bases, with 7 bases left between them. The CDR3 is 12 amino acids. The germline V gene has CDR1 SGHDT and CDR2 YYEEEE. The CDR3 is CASSFTDYEQYF. The CDR3 region has the DNA TGTGCCAGCAGCTTTACCGATTACGAGCAGTACTTC. Full variable domain (missing parts from reference TRBV5-6 and TRBJ2-7): DAGVTQSPTHLIKTRGQQVTLRCSPKSGHDTVSWYQQALGQGPQFIFQYYEEEERQRGNFPDRFSGHQFPNYSSELNVNALLLGDSALYLCASSFTDYEQYFGPGTRLTVT.

This clonotype has at least ten counts. This chain joins TRBV12-3 or TRBV12-4 and TRBJ2-3; 7 nucleotides align to TRBD2. With 3 bases clipped from V and 3 bases from J, the junction kept 12 bases outside the gene matches. This CDR3 contains 17 residues. CDR3 nucleotides: TGTGCCAGCAGTTTGACTAGCAGGCTTGATAGTACAGATACGCAGTATTTT. Amino acid sequence: CASSLTSRLDSTDTQYF.

V is TRBV5-4 and J is TRBJ2-6; D unresolved. Trimming removed 4 bases from V and 4 bases from J, with 9 bases in between. Germline-derived CDR1 and CDR2 are SGHNT and YYREEE (reference sequence). The CDR3 has 14 residues. The CDR3 DNA follows: TGTGCCAGCAGCGAAGACCCCGGGGCCAACGTCCTGACTTTC. Residues: CASSEDPGANVLTF.

This clonotype has at least ten counts. This chain joins TRBV6-4 and TRBJ2-6; D uncertain. The CDR3 covers 15 residues. V lost 4 bases and J lost 1, with 8 bases in between. In germline, CDR1 is MRHNA, CDR2 SNTAGT. CDR3 DNA: TGTGCCAGCAGTGTGAGCGCGTCTGGGGCCAACGTCCTGACTTTC. Translating it yields CASSVSASGANVLTF.

Notes on this clonotype: The junction departs from germline at one end; a sequencing error may be responsible. The V and J genes are TRBV5-1 and TRBJ1-1; D is undetermined. The CDR3 totals 14 residues. Germline V gene data show CDR1 as SGHRS and CDR2 as YFSETQ. The CDR3 sequence is CASSFSVGGRETFF. Written as DNA, the CDR3 is TGCGCCAGCAGCTTCTCAGTGGGAGGGCGTGAAACTTTCTTT.

The chain employs TRBV6-4 and TRBJ2-1; 12 bases line up with TRBD2. This CDR3 spans 18 amino acids. Per the germline V gene, CDR1 is MRHNA and CDR2 is SNTAGT. The V segment lost 5 bases and the J segment 5 bases; nucleotides outside the gene matches: 13. The chain's CDR3 is CASSSAGTGLAGNNEQFF. The DNA of the CDR3 is TGTGCCAGCAGTAGTGCGGGGACCGGACTAGCGGGAAACAATGAGCAGTTCTTC.

This clonotype came up a few times. The gene calls are TRBV20-1 and TRBJ2-4; D is possibly TRBD1 (5 bases). V dropped 5 bases and J dropped 0 bases, with 11 bases sitting between them. Germline V gene lookup returns CDR1 DFQATT and CDR2 SNEGSKA (reference sequence). This CDR3 region has 14 residues. This CDR3 reads CSAQGTPAKNIQYF. The CDR3 coding sequence is TGCAGTGCTCAGGGTACCCCAGCCAAAAACATTCAGTACTTC.

This clonotype was detected only a few times. The chain recombines TRBV20-1 with TRBJ1-1; D uncertain. The germline CDR1 and CDR2 sequences are DFQATT and SNEGSKA (reference sequence). V lost 2 bases and J lost 1, with 11 bases in between. The CDR3 is 14 residues long. The CDR3 is CSARWRDANTEAFF. In DNA form, the CDR3 reads TGCAGTGCTAGATGGAGAGACGCGAACACTGAAGCTTTCTTT.

There are many counts of this clonotype. The V gene is TRBV5-1, the J gene TRBJ2-2; a possible D gene is TRBD1 (6 bases). V dropped 4 bases and J dropped 5 bases, with 9 bases sitting between them. The germline CDR1 and CDR2 sequences are SGHRS and YFSETQ. The CDR3 is 13 residues long. CDR3 amino acids: CASSVDRTGELFF. In DNA, the CDR3 is TGCGCCAGCAGCGTGGACAGAACCGGGGAGCTGTTTTTT.

This clonotype appeared a few times. The J gene is TRBJ2-5, the V gene TRBV2; perhaps TRBD1 as D (6 bases). The V end was cut by 5 bases, the J end by 7 bases, with 29 bases between. The CDR3 spans 18 residues. Germline values: CDR1 SNHLY, CDR2 FYNNEI. CDR3 DNA sequence: TGTGCCAGCAGTTTCGCGGTCGGCTTGGACAGACAAAGAAGGACCCAGTACTTC. This codes for CASSFAVGLDRQRRTQYF.

This clonotype was observed at least ten times. The chain is built from TRBV5-4 and TRBJ2-2, with TRBD2 matching over 7 bases. This CDR3 is built from 15 residues. Looked up from germline, CDR1 is SGHNT and CDR2 is YYREEE (reference sequence). Losses at the gene ends were 4 bases for V and 6 bases for J; bases not matched to a gene: 9. The CDR3, as DNA: TGTGCCAGCAGCCCCGGGGGGAGGTCAGCCGGGGAGCTGTTTTTT. Its translation is CASSPGGRSAGELFF. The complete variable domain, with remaining parts taken from reference TRBV5-4 and TRBJ2-2, reads ETGVTQSPTHLIKTRGQQVTLRCSSQSGHNTVSWYQQALGQGPQFIFQYYREEENGRGNFPPRFSGLQFPNYSSELNVNALELDDSALYLCASSPGGRSAGELFFGEGSRLTVL.

This clonotype was seen a few times. This chain links TRBV4-3 with TRBJ2-6; 7 bases agree with TRBD1. V lost 4 bases, J lost 0 bases, and 9 bases stayed unmatched. Looked up from germline, CDR1 is LGHNA and CDR2 is YSLEER. The CDR3 is 18 amino acids. The CDR3 spells CASSRYDRESSGANVLTF. CDR3 sequence (DNA): TGCGCCAGCAGCCGATATGACAGGGAAAGCTCTGGGGCCAACGTCCTGACTTTC.

This clonotype occurred a few times. The chain carries TRBV10-2 and TRBJ2-3; no clear D. Trimming left V 0 bases short and J 3 bases short, with 10 bases between. The germline CDR1 and CDR2 sequences are WSHSY and SAAADI. The CDR3 loop spans 15 amino acids. The CDR3 bases are TGCGCCAGCAGTGAGTCGCGCGTACGGACAGATACGCAGTATTTT. This gives the protein CASSESRVRTDTQYF.

This clonotype has more than one count but fewer than ten. The chain recombines TRBV4-3 with TRBJ2-1; 10 bases match TRBD2. The germline V gene has CDR1 LGHNA and CDR2 YSLEER. J was trimmed by 9 bases and V by 6 bases; bases with no gene match: 17. This CDR3 is built from 17 residues. The CDR3: CASSPKGLAGDGTEQFF. CDR3 in DNA: TGCGCCAGCAGTCCCAAAGGCCTAGCGGGAGATGGTACTGAGCAGTTCTTC.

The rearrangement uses TRBV11-2 and TRBJ1-5; D gene uncertain. Germline V CDR1 and CDR2: SGHAT, FQNNGV. The CDR3 extends over 13 amino acids. Between the trimmed V and J ends, which lost 5 bases and 0 bases, there was a span of 5 bases. CDR3 nucleotide sequence: TGTGCCAGCAGCGCTATTAGCAATCAGCCCCAGCATTTT. Its protein is CASSAISNQPQHF.

Worth noting for this clonotype: With a much larger clone just one base away, this may be a read error. This chain uses TRBV29-1 with TRBJ2-7, with 7 bases that match TRBD2. This CDR3 is 12 amino acids long. Per germline, CDR1 SQVTM and CDR2 ANQGSEA. This CDR3 reads CSVVGGATASHF. The CDR3 region has the DNA TGCAGCGTTGTGGGAGGGGCGACTGCGAGCCACTTC.

V and J are TRBV5-1 and TRBJ2-5; 13 nucleotides match TRBD2. V lost 4 bases, J lost 5 bases, and 5 bases stayed unmatched. Looked up from germline, CDR1 is SGHRS and CDR2 is YFSETQ. This CDR3 comprises 15 residues. The CDR3 reads CASSRTSGSSETQYF. The DNA of the CDR3 is TGCGCCAGCAGCCGGACTAGCGGGAGTAGTGAGACCCAGTACTTC.

This clonotype has only a few counts. The genes are TRBV4-3 and TRBJ2-7; D might be TRBD1 (6 bases). Germline V gene data show CDR1 as LGHNA and CDR2 as YSLEER. There are 14 residues in the CDR3. V lost 2 bases and J lost 0, with 8 bases in between. The CDR3 coding sequence is TGCGCCAGCAGCCAAACAGGGTCCTCCTACGAGCAGTACTTC. It translates to CASSQTGSSYEQYF.

The CDR3 coding sequence is TGTGCCAGCAGTCCCAAAACTAGCTACGAGCAGTACTTC. It codes for CASSPKTSYEQYF. The chain employs TRBV12-3 or TRBV12-4 and TRBJ2-7; maybe TRBD2 (5 bases). The CDR3 contains 13 residues. Trimming removed 5 bases at V and 3 bases at J, with 11 bases between.